These T cell receptor beta chains were read from a single sample in a study of tumor and adjacent non-tumor tissue in lung cancer. Each CDR3 protein is one row after TCRdb ran MiXCR on the multiplex PCR reads. The sample holds about 93,000 distinct CDR3 sequences, around 64% seen once. The specimen sequenced was lung tumor tissue. The receptor set was obtained from a man aged 60 to 75 with non-small cell lung cancer. CDR3s include the opening cysteine and the closing phenylalanine or tryptophan. A D gene is named only where the DNA matches it firmly. Size is omitted from some rows. Given values are once, few, many or a class for expanded clones.

D | J | V | size | DNA | CDR3
- | TRBJ2-3 | TRBV20-1 | many | TGCAGTGCCGGACTGTTTAGCACAGATACGCAGTATTTT | CSAGLFSTDTQYF
- | TRBJ1-2 | TRBV11-2 | - | TGTGCCAGCAGCCCCCAAGTGGGTGGCTATGGCTACACCTTC | CASSPQVGGYGYTF
- | TRBJ2-5 | TRBV6-1 | - | TGTGCCACCCCGACACCTACCCAAGAGACCCAGTACTTC | CATPTPTQETQYF
- | TRBJ2-7 | TRBV29-1 | - | TGCTACGTTGCGTCAGCCTCCTACGAGCAGTACTTC | CYVASASYEQYF
- | TRBJ2-3 | TRBV7-9 | once | TGTGCCAGCAGCTTCAGCACAGTTATGCAGTATTTT | CASSFSTVMQYF
- | TRBJ2-5 | TRBV20-1 | many | TGCAGTGCTGAGCAGGGGGGAGAGACCCAGTACTTC | CSAEQGGETQYF
- | TRBJ1-4 | TRBV7-8 | many | TGTGCCAGCAGCTTAGACGGTGGTGAAAAACTGTTTTTT | CASSLDGGEKLFF
- | TRBJ2-1 | TRBV6-5 | - | TGTACCAGCAGTTACCAGGGGGGGAATGAGCAGTTCTTC | CTSSYQGGNEQFF
TRBD2 | TRBJ2-1 | TRBV7-8 | once | TGTGCCAGCAGTTTGTCGGACGGGGACTACAATGAACAGTTCTTC | CASSLSDGDYNEQFF
TRBD1 | TRBJ1-2 | TRBV20-1 | many | TGCAGTGCTAGGAATACAGGGGCCGCAGGCCATGGCTACACCTTC | CSARNTGAAGHGYTF
- | TRBJ2-2 | TRBV11-1 | - | TGTGCCAGCAGCTTAACTAGCCGAGGGGAACTATTTTTT | CASSLTSRGELFF
- | TRBJ1-1 | TRBV20-1 | once | TGCAGTGCTAGAGATTGGCAGGGGACGAACGCTGAGGCTTTCTTC | CSARDWQGTNAEAFF
- | TRBJ1-4 | TRBV29-1 | - | TGCAATGTCTCGGGAGCTAATGAAAAACTGTTTTTT | CNVSGANEKLFF